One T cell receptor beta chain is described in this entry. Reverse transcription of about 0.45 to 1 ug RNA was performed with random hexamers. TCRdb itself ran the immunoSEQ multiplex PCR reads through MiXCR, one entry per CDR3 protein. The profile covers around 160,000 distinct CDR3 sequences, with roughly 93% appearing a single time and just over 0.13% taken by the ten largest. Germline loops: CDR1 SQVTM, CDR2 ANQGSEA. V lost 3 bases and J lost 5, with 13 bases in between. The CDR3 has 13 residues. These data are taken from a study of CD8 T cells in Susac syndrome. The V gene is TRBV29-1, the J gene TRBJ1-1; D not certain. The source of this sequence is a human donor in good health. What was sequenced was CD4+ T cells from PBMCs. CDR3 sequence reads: CSVEGMRKTEAFF. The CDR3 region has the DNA TGCAGCGTTGAGGGGATGAGAAAGACTGAAGCTTTCTTT.